The sequence of this TCR beta chain was determined in a study of T cells in Graves' hyperthyroidism and ophthalmopathy. Amplification yielded TCR beta CDR3 regions, with RNA transcripts as the source. TCR CDR3 underwent first-round RT-PCR with the HTBI primer set. A single record per CDR3 protein comes from TCRdb applying MiXCR to the multiplex PCR reads. This sample has under 300,000 distinct CDR3 sequences, with more than 14% found just once. Uncontrolled infection, other autoimmune disease, pregnancy and lactation each barred patients from inclusion. V dropped 5 bases and J dropped 6; count of bases not matched to a gene: 6. The CDR3 consists of 15 residues. This clonotype was seen repeatedly, ten times or more.

The chain joins TRBV12-3 or TRBV12-4 to TRBJ2-7; TRBD2 matches 14 bases. Sequenced input: blood. The clonotype originates from a woman between 40 and 50 years old with Graves' hyperthyroidism that later progressed to Graves' ophthalmopathy. This CDR3 reads CASSTGTSGRGEQYF. CDR3 DNA: TGTGCCAGCAGTACCGGGACTAGCGGGAGAGGCGAGCAGTACTTC.